This T cell receptor beta chain originates from a study of control samples from healthy donors and cancer patients (dated by TCRdb to the early 2020s). Libraries were constructed by the immunoSEQ multiplex PCR assay. TCRdb mirrors the immuneACCESS table, restricted to in-frame sequences. Some clones are absent from its copies; in checked studies, under half trace to an unresolved V gene, and the reason for the others is unknown. This sample lists roughly 100,000 clones; more than 85% were detected once. Over 6.5% of the sample is held by the ten biggest clonotypes. The count of this clone is one. Its target antigen remains unknown. No quality values exist for individual bases; no much larger clone is one base distant. V lost 6 bases and J lost 4 bases, and the count of bases not matched to a germline gene is 4. Including the terminal cysteine and phenylalanine, the CDR3 comprises 13 residues. The DNA shown is the 39-base CDR3, in frame from base 1. CDR1 is given as MNHEY and CDR2 as SVGAGI, both from the germline V gene.

The receptor comes from a man aged 25-45 years in good health. Sequencing input: blood. The chain is made from TRBV6-5 and TRBJ1-1; the junction holds 8 bases that match TRBD1. The nucleotide sequence is given as TGTGCCAGCAGACAGGGGGGTGGCACTGAAGCTTTCTTT. It translates as CASRQGGGTEAFF.